Reported below is one T cell receptor beta chain. The antigen this receptor binds is unknown. Base-call qualities are not available, and no considerably larger clone is one nucleotide away. V is clipped by 7 bases and J by 2 bases, and the sequence between their germline boundaries is 17 bases long. The CDR3 measures 15 amino acids from cysteine to phenylalanine. The kept DNA is CDR3 alone, 45 bases in frame from the first base. CDR1 and CDR2 (MNHNS, SASEGT) derive from the germline V gene. This sample is drawn from a study of a mutant IDH1 vaccine in newly diagnosed glioma (dated by TCRdb to about 2021). Background for the entire study: Across visits V03 through V10, patients got a total of eight vaccinations, given in weeks 1, 3, 5, 7, 11, 15, 19 and 23. In the chemotherapy-containing groups, vaccination started alongside temozolomide cycles, whereas in patients who had radiotherapy alone it started 4-6 weeks after radiotherapy. Of the roughly 33 treated patients, about 60% were male and 37.5% were female, and the mean age was approximately 40 years. Prior to enrollment, patients had been given standard therapy consisting of radiotherapy alone, temozolomide alone, or radiochemotherapy with temozolomide, with the combination given to most patients. Peripheral blood was drawn at six visits: V03 (baseline), V05, V07, V10, V12 and V13. Longitudinal TCRB deep sequencing was performed for 20 to 30 treated patients wherever samples were available for exploratory analyses.

Library creation used the immunoSEQ multiplex PCR assay. The hsTCRB Kit was used according to the manufacturer's protocol to amplify rearranged TCR beta chain sequences. TCRB libraries were sequenced on an Illumina MiSeq. The paper's data handling went like this. The proprietary platform of the kit vendor was used for demultiplexing, trimming and gene mapping. This is the immuneACCESS table as TCRdb keeps it, with only in-frame sequences that have V and J called. A part of the clones is gone; compared with another copy, unresolved V genes explain less than half, and the rest is unexplained. The V and J calls and clone size come from that table; D and trimming were worked out from the DNA. The sample includes about 53,000 clones, with roughly 77% observed a single time. The ten largest clonotypes hold approximately 7.6% of the sample. The time point tag for this specimen amounts to: week 23, last vaccination. Every vaccine dose consisted of 300 ug of a 20-mer mutant IDH1 peptide in Montanide, administered subcutaneously together with topical imiquimod. Donors had newly diagnosed WHO grade 3 or 4 IDH1-mutant astrocytomas with loss of nuclear ATRX. The samples were drawn from NOA16, a multicentre, single-arm, open-label phase I trial in Germany that tested a mutant IDH1 peptide vaccine in humans for the first time. Genomic DNA for TCRB sequencing was extracted from EDTA blood using the DNeasy Blood and Tissue Kit.

Summary of the overall study and its limitations: The authors noted that analyses of patient blood samples could not be reproduced because of sample limitations. No apparent relationship was observed between pseudoprogression and alterations in the top peripheral T cell clonotypes detected by TCRB sequencing. Selection of PBMC samples for TCRB deep sequencing was based on availability. Immune responses induced by the vaccine were seen in approximately 92% of patients across multiple MHC alleles.

This receptor was obtained from a woman between 40 and 50 years old with glioma. Some clones in this sample may be carry-over from other donors' samples. The chain joins TRBV6-1 to TRBJ1-1, with an unclear D gene assignment. The material sequenced was PBMCs, taken from a glioma patient whose treatment included an IDH1 peptide vaccine. Here is the DNA: TGTGCCAGCAAGTTCAGTCGCCAGGCCAACACTGAAGCTTTCTTT. Its translation reads: CASKFSRQANTEAFF.